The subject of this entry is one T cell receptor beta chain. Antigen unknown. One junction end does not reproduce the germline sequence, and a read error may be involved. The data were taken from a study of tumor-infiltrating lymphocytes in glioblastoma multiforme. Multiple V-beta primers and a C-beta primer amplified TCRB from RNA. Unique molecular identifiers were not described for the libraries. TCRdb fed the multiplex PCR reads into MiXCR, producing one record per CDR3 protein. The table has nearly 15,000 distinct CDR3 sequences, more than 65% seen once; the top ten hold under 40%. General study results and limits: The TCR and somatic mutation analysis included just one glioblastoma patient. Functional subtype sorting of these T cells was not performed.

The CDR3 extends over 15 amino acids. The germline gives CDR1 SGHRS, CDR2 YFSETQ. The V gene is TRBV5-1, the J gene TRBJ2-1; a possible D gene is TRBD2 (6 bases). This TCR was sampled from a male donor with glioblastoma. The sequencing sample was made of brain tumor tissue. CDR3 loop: CPSNSGRGAYNEQFF. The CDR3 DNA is TGCCCCAGCAACTCCGGGAGAGGGGCCTACAATGAGCAGTTCTTC.